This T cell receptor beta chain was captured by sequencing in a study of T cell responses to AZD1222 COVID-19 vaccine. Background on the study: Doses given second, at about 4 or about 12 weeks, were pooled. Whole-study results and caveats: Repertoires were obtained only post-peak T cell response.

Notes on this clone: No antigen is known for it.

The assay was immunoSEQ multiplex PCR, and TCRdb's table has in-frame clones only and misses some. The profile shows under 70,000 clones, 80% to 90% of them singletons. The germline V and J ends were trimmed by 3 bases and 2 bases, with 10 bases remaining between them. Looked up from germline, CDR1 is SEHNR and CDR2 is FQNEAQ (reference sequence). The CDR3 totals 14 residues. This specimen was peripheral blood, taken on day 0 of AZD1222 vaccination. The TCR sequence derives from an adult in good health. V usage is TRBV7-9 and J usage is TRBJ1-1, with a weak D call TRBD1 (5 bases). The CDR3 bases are TGTGCCAGCAGCTTGGTGGGGCTAAACACTGAAGCTTTCTTT. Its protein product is CASSLVGLNTEAFF.